A single sample is the source of the 28 T cell receptor beta chains below, sequenced in a study of post-analysis software for immune sequencing data. Their specific antigens are unknown. Unique molecular identifiers featured in each of the TCR beta cDNA libraries. TCRdb re-called the PCR reads through MiXCR, storing one row per CDR3 protein. The sample contains about 770,000 distinct CDR3 sequences, around 42% of which appear only once. Study conclusions and caveats: Relative to controls, patients had several TRBV segments at higher frequency, with TRBV5-6, TRBV5-1 and TRBV20-1 among these.

Material for sequencing was blood. These receptors were obtained from a girl aged 10 to 17 with multiple sclerosis.

This sequence joins TRBV15 and TRBJ2-7, with unresolved D. Germline V gene sequence: CDR1 LNHNV, CDR2 YYDKDF (reference sequence). This CDR3 region has 14 residues. Trimming pared 0 bases from V and 3 bases from J, leaving 9 bases between. CDR3 sequence (DNA): TGTGCCACCAGCAGAGAGGGTAGGGACTACGAGCAGTACTTC. It specifies CATSREGRDYEQYF.

As concerns this clonotype: Its ends do not fully match the called genes, so a read error is possible. The V and J genes are TRBV7-6 and TRBJ2-1, with 12 nucleotides matching TRBD2. Germline CDR1 reads SGHVS; CDR2 reads FNYEAQ. CDR3 length: 14 amino acids. For the CDR3, the DNA is TGTGCCAGCGTCGGACTAGCGGGAAACAATGAGCGGTTCTTC. It translates to CASVGLAGNNERFF.

The V and J genes are TRBV5-4 and TRBJ2-1, with D perhaps TRBD2 (5 bases). There are 14 residues in the CDR3. V was pared by 9 bases and J by 5 bases, with 18 bases between. CDR1 is SGHNT and CDR2 is YYREEE in the germline V gene (reference sequence). This chain's CDR3 is CATRPSGDHNEQFF. The CDR3 DNA reads TGTGCCACCCGACCCTCCGGGGATCACAATGAGCAGTTCTTC.

CDR3 DNA: TGTGCCAGCAGTTTTGGTAGCGGGGGTTGGGAGCAGTACTTC. This translates into CASSFGSGGWEQYF. The V and J genes are TRBV28 and TRBJ2-4, with 9 positions matching TRBD2. CDR3 length: 14 residues. Germline lookup yields CDR1 MDHEN and CDR2 SYDVKM. V gave up 3 bases and J gave up 13 bases; unmatched junction bases: 10. Drawing the rest from reference TRBV28 and TRBJ2-4, the complete variable domain is DVKVTQSSRYLVKRTGEKVFLECVQDMDHENMFWYRQDPGLGLRLIYFSYDVKMKEKGDIPEGYSVSREKKERFSLILESASTNQTSMYLCASSFGSGGWEQYFGAGTRLSVL.

The V and J genes are TRBV9 and TRBJ2-1; D perhaps matches TRBD2 (6 bases). Germline V gene sequence: CDR1 SGDLS, CDR2 YYNGEE. The V gene lost 0 bases and the J gene lost 2 bases, with 12 bases spanning the gap. The CDR3 covers 16 residues. This chain's CDR3 is CASSVAGEEAYNEQFF. CDR3 bases: TGTGCCAGCAGCGTAGCGGGGGAGGAGGCCTACAATGAGCAGTTCTTC.

The chain employs TRBV13 and TRBJ2-5; possible D gene TRBD1, 6 bases. Deletions cut 2 bases from V and 0 bases from J, with 25 bases between. The CDR3 has 20 amino acids. Germline assignment: CDR1 PRHDT and CDR2 FYEKMQ (reference sequence). The CDR3 is CASSLTGLLARSRYQETQYF. The CDR3 nucleotides are TGTGCCAGCAGCTTAACAGGGTTATTAGCGAGGAGCCGGTACCAAGAGACCCAGTACTTC.

CDR3 DNA: TGTGCCTGGAGTTTGGGGCGGCTAAGCACAGATACGCAGTATTTT. Encoded protein: CAWSLGRLSTDTQYF. The chain employs TRBV30 and TRBJ2-3; perhaps TRBD1 as D (5 bases). Germline assignment: CDR1 GTSNPN and CDR2 SVGIG (reference sequence). The V end lost 2 bases, the J end lost 0 bases, and 12 bases lay between the germline ends. The CDR3 is made up of 15 amino acids.

In DNA form, the CDR3 reads TGTGCCAGCAGTTCTACAGGTCTCCTAGGATCCCAGCATTTT. This translates into CASSSTGLLGSQHF. This rearrangement joins TRBV28 to TRBJ1-5; D possibly corresponds to TRBD1 (5 bases). The germline V and J ends were trimmed by 4 bases and 11 bases, with 18 bases remaining between them. The CDR3 has 14 amino acids. The V gene's germline CDR1 is MDHEN and CDR2 SYDVKM.

This clonotype was recorded a few times. The chain carries TRBV6-1 and TRBJ2-5; 12 nucleotides line up with TRBD2. The V gene's germline CDR1 is MNHNS and CDR2 SASEGT. There are 16 residues in the CDR3. J was trimmed by 4 bases and V by 8 bases; bases with no gene match: 11. CDR3: CASRPGLAGKAETQYF. The DNA of the CDR3 is TGTGCCAGCCGCCCCGGACTAGCGGGAAAGGCAGAGACCCAGTACTTC.

This clonotype has only a few counts. The chain carries TRBV4-3 and TRBJ2-5; D remains unclear. Germline V gene lookup returns CDR1 LGHNA and CDR2 YSLEER. CDR3 size: 18 residues. The ends were cut back, 3 bases at V and 0 bases at J, with 20 bases in the middle. The CDR3 is CASSQGPGMMGHQETQYF. CDR3 sequence (DNA): TGCGCCAGCAGCCAGGGTCCTGGGATGATGGGTCACCAAGAGACCCAGTACTTC.

In nucleotides, the CDR3 is TGCAGTGCTAGGATTCCAGCACAAGAGACCCAGTACTTC. This sequence encodes CSARIPAQETQYF. The chain links TRBV20-1 to TRBJ2-5; D is ambiguous. The CDR3 length is 13 residues. Germline V lookup: CDR1 DFQATT, CDR2 SNEGSKA (reference sequence). V was pared by 3 bases and J by 2 bases, with 10 bases between.

This chain links TRBV10-3 with TRBJ2-2; no definite D call. This CDR3 is 14 amino acids long. V shed 0 bases and J shed 4 bases, with 6 bases lying between them. Germline CDR1 and CDR2: ENHRY and SYGVKD. The CDR3 region has the DNA TGTGCCATCAGTGAGTCGGGAACCACCGGGGAGCTGTTTTTT. Its protein is CAISESGTTGELFF.

The chain joins TRBV7-9 to TRBJ2-4, with 7 bases fitting TRBD2. The J call is uncertain, as TRBJ2-7 better fits the DNA end. This CDR3 is 14 amino acids long. CDR1 is SEHNR, CDR2 FQNEAQ, per germline (reference sequence). CDR3 in DNA: TGTGCCAGCAGCTTAGGGGCTAGCGGCTACGAGCAGTACTTC. Translation gives CASSLGASGYEQYF.

In its sample, this clonotype was seen a few times. V gene TRBV9 combines with J gene TRBJ2-7; D may be TRBD1 (5 bases). The CDR3 runs to 12 residues. Germline V lookup: CDR1 SGDLS, CDR2 YYNGEE. V gave up 1 base and J gave up 5 bases, with 7 bases separating them. The CDR3, as DNA: TGTGCCAGCAGCGTATCAGGGAACGAGCAGTACTTC. It encodes CASSVSGNEQYF.

The chain carries TRBV9 and TRBJ2-6; D ambiguous. The CDR3 is 16 amino acids. The V gene lost 3 bases and the J gene lost 0 bases, with 10 bases spanning the gap. CDR1 and CDR2 (germline): SGDLS, YYNGEE. The CDR3 region is CASSDGRISGANVLTF. CDR3 bases: TGTGCCAGCAGCGACGGTCGGATCTCTGGGGCCAACGTCCTGACTTTC.

The CDR3 protein is CSVAPAGVGETQYF. As DNA, the CDR3 is TGCAGCGTTGCCCCAGCGGGAGTGGGAGAGACCCAGTACTTC. This sequence joins TRBV29-1 and TRBJ2-5, with 8 bases that match TRBD2. The ends lost 4 bases at V and 4 bases at J; junction bases unmatched: 8. Germline assignment: CDR1 SQVTM and CDR2 ANQGSEA. The CDR3 covers 14 residues.

V and J are TRBV4-3 and TRBJ2-1; no clear D gene. The CDR3 loop spans 13 amino acids. The germline V gene has CDR1 LGHNA and CDR2 YSLEER. The V gene lost 4 bases and the J gene lost 3 bases, with 7 bases spanning the gap. CDR3 sequence: CASSLQIYNEQFF. In DNA, the CDR3 is TGCGCCAGCAGCCTTCAGATCTACAATGAGCAGTTCTTC.

The gene calls are TRBV6-5 and TRBJ1-2; TRBD1 matches 7 bases. The trim removed 8 bases at V and 4 bases at J, leaving 10 bases unmatched. Germline assignment: CDR1 MNHEY and CDR2 SVGAGI. CDR3 length: 14 residues. The CDR3 DNA is TGTGCCAGCGCAATAGGCGGGACAGTCTATGGCTACACCTTC. It is translated as CASAIGGTVYGYTF.

There are a few counts of this clonotype. The chain couples TRBV29-1 to TRBJ2-3, with D perhaps given as TRBD1 or TRBD2 (6 bases each). V was shortened by 3 bases and J by 2 bases, with 9 bases between the two germline ends. Germline CDR1 SQVTM, CDR2 ANQGSEA. The CDR3 spans 13 residues. CDR3 sequence (DNA): TGCAGCGTTGAGGAGGGACACACAGATACGCAGTATTTT. Amino acid sequence: CSVEEGHTDTQYF.

This chain joins TRBV15 and TRBJ2-1; TRBD2 matches at 9 bases. CDR3 length: 15 amino acids. Germline trimming cut 8 bases from V and 1 base from J; bases unmatched to any gene: 6. Germline values: CDR1 LNHNV, CDR2 YYDKDF (reference sequence). The CDR3 loop reads CATCKREASYNEQFF. The CDR3 nucleotides read TGTGCCACCTGCAAGCGGGAGGCGTCCTACAATGAGCAGTTCTTC.

This clonotype has just a few counts. This chain connects TRBV7-9 to TRBJ2-3; 8 positions match TRBD1. The ends lost 5 bases at V and 4 bases at J; junction bases unmatched: 8. The CDR3 runs to 15 residues. Germline assignment: CDR1 SEHNR and CDR2 FQNEAQ (reference sequence). CDR3 coding DNA: TGTGCCAGCAGCGCTCTGGACAGGGAAGCAGATACGCAGTATTTT. Amino acids: CASSALDREADTQYF.

V and J are TRBV5-6 and TRBJ2-7; possibly TRBD2 for D (6 bases). V was trimmed by 0 bases and J by 2 bases, leaving 9 bases between them. The CDR3 runs 14 residues. From germline, CDR1 is SGHDT and CDR2 YYEEEE. This chain's CDR3 is CASSLVLAPYEQYF. The DNA of the CDR3 is TGTGCCAGCAGCTTGGTTCTAGCGCCCTACGAGCAGTACTTC.

A remark on this clonotype: The CDR3 end shows no conserved phenylalanine or tryptophan, and so a read error is likely. This sequence joins TRBV10-3 and TRBJ2-3; 7 bases line up with TRBD1. Per germline, CDR1 ENHRY and CDR2 SYGVKD. This CDR3 spans 14 amino acids. V was pared by 6 bases and J by 0 bases, with 3 bases of the junction left unmatched. In DNA, the CDR3 is TGTGCCATCAGGGGACAGCCTAGCACAGATACGCAGTATTTG. Translating it yields CAIRGQPSTDTQYL.

The V call is TRBV20-1, the J call TRBJ1-1, with D possibly being TRBD1 (5 bases). From germline, CDR1 is DFQATT and CDR2 SNEGSKA (reference sequence). The ends were cut back, 0 bases at V and 11 bases at J, with 19 bases in the middle. The CDR3 length is 14 residues. The CDR3 region is CSARDPGQLGGAFF. The CDR3 coding sequence is TGCAGTGCTAGAGATCCCGGCCAGCTCGGGGGGGCTTTCTTT.

As concerns this clonotype: One end of the junction is discordant with germline, which a read error may explain. V usage is TRBV4-1 and J usage is TRBJ2-5; D possibly corresponds to TRBD2 (7 bases). The CDR3 is made up of 13 amino acids. Germline V gives CDR1 MGHRA, CDR2 YSYEKL. The CDR3 DNA sequence: TGCGCCAACAGCCAAGACCAGGGGACTATGCAGTACTTC. Translation: CANSQDQGTMQYF.

The chain is built from TRBV20-1 and TRBJ2-6; D perhaps matches TRBD2 (6 bases). Trimming left V 2 bases short and J 0 bases short, with 17 bases between. The CDR3 consists of 18 residues. Germline V gives CDR1 DFQATT, CDR2 SNEGSKA (reference sequence). CDR3 residues: CSARPRLYGGSGANVLTF. For the CDR3, the DNA is TGCAGTGCTAGACCCAGGCTCTACGGGGGCTCTGGGGCCAACGTCCTGACTTTC.

In its sample, this clonotype was seen a few times. V is TRBV29-1 and J is TRBJ1-2; tentative D call: TRBD1 (6 bases). The CDR3 covers 13 residues. Germline CDR1 SQVTM, CDR2 ANQGSEA. V lost 6 bases, J lost 9 bases, and 20 bases lay in between. CDR3 in DNA: TGCAGCGTCGCCGGGGGGACCAGGGGAAGCTACACCTTC. Its translation is CSVAGGTRGSYTF.

This clonotype was recorded at least ten times. This rearrangement joins TRBV18 to TRBJ2-7; 9 bases are a match to TRBD1. Germline CDR1 KGHSH, CDR2 LQKENI. Unmatched junction bases numbered 7, after V lost 8 bases and J lost 2 bases. This CDR3 contains 14 residues. As DNA, the CDR3 is TGTGCCAGCAGTCCCGGGACAGGGCCCTACGAGCAGTACTTC. Protein sequence: CASSPGTGPYEQYF.